This T cell receptor (beta chain) stems from a study of control samples from healthy donors and cancer patients. Produced via immunoSEQ multiplex PCR; TCRdb's table is partial and in-frame only. The sample includes 150,000 or so clones, around nine tenths seen only once; the top ten take less than 2%. The CDR3 contains 15 residues. The trim removed 2 bases at V and 4 bases at J, leaving 4 bases unmatched. The germline V gene encodes CDR1 KGHDR and CDR2 SFDVKD. The sequence came from a man aged 18 to 29 in good health. The sequenced material came from blood. The chain recombines TRBV24-1 with TRBJ2-1, with 7 bases identical to TRBD1. This CDR3 reads CATSDSTGIYNEQFF. CDR3 nucleotide sequence: TGTGCCACCAGTGATTCGACAGGGATTTACAATGAGCAGTTCTTC.